One sample yielded the 16 T cell receptor beta chains listed below, sequenced in a study of primary melanoma T cells and metastatic recurrence. TCRdb keeps only in-frame clones here, not all; method: immunoSEQ multiplex PCR. The sample has 500 to 700 clones, more than 55% seen once. The sample was melanoma tumor tissue. Source of these receptors: a human donor with melanoma.

This chain uses TRBV5-1 with TRBJ1-6; 8 bases are shared with TRBD1. The germline V gene has CDR1 SGHRS and CDR2 YFSETQ. The J segment lost 7 bases and the V segment lost 0 bases, leaving 3 bases of the junction unmatched. The CDR3 contains 15 residues. The CDR3 loop reads CASSLAGGNNSPLHF. The CDR3, as DNA: TGCGCCAGCAGCTTGGCAGGGGGCAACAATTCACCCCTCCACTTT.

The chain carries TRBV19 and TRBJ1-4; D is ambiguous. The CDR3 spans 13 residues. V lost 0 bases and J lost 8, with 7 bases in between. The germline gives CDR1 LNHDA, CDR2 SQIVND (reference sequence). Here the CDR3 reads CASSIERQEKLFF. CDR3 DNA: TGTGCCAGTAGTATAGAGAGACAAGAAAAACTGTTTTTT.

The gene calls are TRBV2 and TRBJ1-1; the D gene is possibly TRBD1 (6 bases). This CDR3 region has 12 residues. CDR1 is SNHLY and CDR2 is FYNNEI in the germline V gene. V lost 7 bases and J 5 bases, leaving 11 bases between the germline ends. CDR3 loop: CASTLTGTEAFF. CDR3 sequence (DNA): TGTGCCAGCACCCTTACAGGGACTGAAGCTTTCTTT.

This chain links TRBV11-3 with TRBJ2-7; D may be TRBD2 (6 bases). This CDR3 region has 14 residues. V lost 3 bases and J lost 2, with 11 bases in between. CDR1 and CDR2 (germline): SGHNT, YENEEA. CDR3 sequence (DNA): TGTGCCAGCAGCTTTAGGCGGGGTCCCTACGAGCAGTACTTC. Translating gives CASSFRRGPYEQYF.

The rearrangement links TRBV6-8 to TRBJ2-1, with a possible D match to TRBD2 (5 bases). Deletions cut 7 bases from V and 1 base from J, with 14 bases between. The CDR3 runs 15 residues. Germline-derived CDR1 and CDR2 are MNHGY and SAAAGT. The CDR3, as DNA: TGTGCCAGCAAATGGCAGCGGAATTCCTACAATGAGCAGTTCTTC. Protein sequence: CASKWQRNSYNEQFF.

This clone showed up just a few times. This rearrangement joins TRBV6-1 to TRBJ1-1, with D uncertain. This CDR3 has 16 residues. Germline V gives CDR1 MNHNS, CDR2 SASEGT. V lost 1 base and J lost 1, with 13 bases in between. This chain's CDR3 is CASSEETPISNTEAFF. CDR3 DNA: TGTGCCAGCAGTGAAGAGACACCTATATCGAACACTGAAGCTTTCTTT.

The rearrangement joins TRBV28 to TRBJ1-4; maybe TRBD1 (6 bases). V lost 5 bases and J lost 6, with 16 bases in between. CDR1 and CDR2 (germline): MDHEN, SYDVKM. The CDR3 is 15 amino acids. The CDR3, as DNA: TGTGCCAGCAGTGTACCCGGGACAACGTATGAAAAACTGTTTTTT. The encoded protein is CASSVPGTTYEKLFF.

V and J are TRBV19 and TRBJ1-6; no firm D call. The CDR3 covers 12 residues. Germline V gene sequence: CDR1 LNHDA, CDR2 SQIVND (reference sequence). V was shortened by 10 bases and J by 13 bases, with 17 bases between the two germline ends. The CDR3: CATQSPGWPLHF. The CDR3 bases are TGTGCCACCCAATCCCCGGGCTGGCCCCTCCACTTT.

V usage is TRBV19 and J usage is TRBJ2-4, with a possible D match to TRBD2 (5 bases). V dropped 3 bases and J dropped 5 bases, with 11 bases sitting between them. The CDR3 is 14 residues long. The germline CDR1 and CDR2 sequences are LNHDA and SQIVND (reference sequence). The CDR3 region is CASSIRGPENIQYF. The DNA for the CDR3 is TGTGCCAGTAGTATTAGAGGGCCCGAAAACATTCAGTACTTC. The variable domain in full, with the rest retrieved from reference TRBV19 and TRBJ2-4, is DGGITQSPKYLFRKEGQNVTLSCEQNLNHDAMYWYRQDPGQGLRLIYYSQIVNDFQKGDIAEGYSVSREKKESFPLTVTSAQKNPTAFYLCASSIRGPENIQYFGAGTRLSVL.

J is TRBJ2-1 and V is TRBV18; the match to TRBD2 covers 11 bases. The CDR3 contains 18 residues. Trimming took 0 bases from V and 3 from J; bases not matched to a gene: 7. Germline V lookup: CDR1 KGHSH, CDR2 LQKENI. CDR3 bases: TGTGCCAGCTCACCACCGTTGGGACTAGCGGACGTCTACAATGAGCAGTTCTTC. Its translation: CASSPPLGLADVYNEQFF.

This chain connects TRBV12-5 to TRBJ2-5; no firm D call. V dropped 2 bases and J dropped 4 bases, with 11 bases sitting between them. CDR1 LGHNT and CDR2 FRNRAP come from the germline V gene. The CDR3 consists of 14 residues. For the CDR3, the DNA is TGTGCTAGTGGTTTGATCAACTCTCCAGAGACCCAGTACTTC. Translation: CASGLINSPETQYF.

This clone showed up just once. V and J are TRBV7-6 and TRBJ2-5; D unresolved. The CDR3 loop spans 14 amino acids. Germline assignment: CDR1 SGHVS and CDR2 FNYEAQ. The V gene lost 5 bases and the J gene lost 5 bases, with 15 bases spanning the gap. The CDR3 sequence is CASSPNLAMETQYF. The CDR3 nucleotides read TGTGCCAGCAGCCCCAACTTGGCAATGGAGACCCAGTACTTC.

This chain uses TRBV5-1 with TRBJ1-1; D gene uncertain. V shed 0 bases and J shed 2 bases, with 11 bases lying between them. The CDR3 covers 15 residues. Germline CDR1 and CDR2: SGHRS and YFSETQ. The CDR3 is CASSLEVGLNTEAFF. The CDR3 DNA sequence: TGCGCCAGCAGCTTGGAGGTCGGGCTTAACACTGAAGCTTTCTTT.

The chain is built from TRBV29-1 and TRBJ2-3; D is perhaps TRBD1 (6 bases). V lost 4 bases and J 4 bases, leaving 15 bases between the germline ends. Germline V gene sequence: CDR1 SQVTM, CDR2 ANQGSEA. The CDR3 has 14 residues. The CDR3 loop is CSVVLGGWADTQYF. CDR3 bases: TGCAGCGTTGTATTAGGGGGTTGGGCAGATACGCAGTATTTT.

The sample holds one count of this clone. This chain links TRBV6-8 with TRBJ2-2; D possibly uses TRBD1 or TRBD2 (5 bases each). V lost 6 bases, J lost 4 bases, and 6 bases lay in between. The CDR3 is made up of 12 amino acids. Germline V gives CDR1 MNHGY, CDR2 SAAAGT. CDR3 region: CASSGATGELFF. DNA of the CDR3: TGTGCCAGCAGCGGGGCCACCGGGGAGCTGTTTTTT.

The CDR3 sequence: CAIKESGSTYNEQFF. The CDR3 DNA follows: TGTGCCATCAAAGAGAGCGGGAGCACCTACAATGAGCAGTTCTTC. The rearrangement links TRBV6-8 to TRBJ2-1; 8 bases map to TRBD2. The CDR3 runs to 15 residues. Germline-derived CDR1 and CDR2 are MNHGY and SAAAGT. With V trimmed by 10 bases and J by 2 bases, 10 bases remained unmatched.